Listed below are T cell receptor beta chains from one sample, sequenced in a study of T cell repertoires in cytomegalovirus infection. MiXCR was run by TCRdb on the reads, yielding one entry per CDR3 protein. The data hold fewer than 250,000 distinct CDR3 sequences, with about 23% observed a single time. Sequencing input: CD8+ T cells from PBMCs. The receptor set was obtained from a human donor in good health (CMV status not recorded). Some clones in this sample may be carry-over from other donors' samples. Both conserved end residues are trimmed from each CDR3.

>14|TRBV19|TRBJ2-1
ASSLGLAGAGGEQF
>13|TRBV2|TRBJ1-1
ASSFGPSMNTEAF
>13|TRBV13|TRBJ2-1
ASSIGLASHNEQF
>8|TRBV5-6|TRBJ1-2
ASSPDRDG
>13|TRBV7-9|TRBJ2-1
ASSPGASGYNEQF
>11|TRBV28|TRBJ2-7
ASRGDPFYEQY
>10|TRBV6-2/TRBV6-3|TRBJ2-2
ASSWGAGELF
>11|TRBV5-4|TRBJ1-2
ASSFKGGYGYT
>14|TRBV4-1|TRBJ2-2
ASSRPPGQGTGELF
>8|TRBV6-1|TRBJ1-1
ASSSGEAF